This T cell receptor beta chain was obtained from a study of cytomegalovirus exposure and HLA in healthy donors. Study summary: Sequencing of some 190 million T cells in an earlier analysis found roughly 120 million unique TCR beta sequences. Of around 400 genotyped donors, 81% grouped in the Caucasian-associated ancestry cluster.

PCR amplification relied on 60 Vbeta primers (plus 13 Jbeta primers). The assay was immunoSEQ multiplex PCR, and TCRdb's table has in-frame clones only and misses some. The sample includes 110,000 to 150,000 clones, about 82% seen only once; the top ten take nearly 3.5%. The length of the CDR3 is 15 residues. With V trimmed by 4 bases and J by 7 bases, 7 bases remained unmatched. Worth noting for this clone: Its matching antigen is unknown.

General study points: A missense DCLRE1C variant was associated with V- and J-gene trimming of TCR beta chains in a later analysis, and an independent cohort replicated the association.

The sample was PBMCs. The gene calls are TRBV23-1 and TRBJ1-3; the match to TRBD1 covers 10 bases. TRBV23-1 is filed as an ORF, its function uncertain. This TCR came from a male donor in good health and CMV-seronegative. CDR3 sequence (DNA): TGCGCCAGCAGTCCATCGGGACAGGGGCTGAACACCATATATTTT. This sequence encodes CASSPSGQGLNTIYF.